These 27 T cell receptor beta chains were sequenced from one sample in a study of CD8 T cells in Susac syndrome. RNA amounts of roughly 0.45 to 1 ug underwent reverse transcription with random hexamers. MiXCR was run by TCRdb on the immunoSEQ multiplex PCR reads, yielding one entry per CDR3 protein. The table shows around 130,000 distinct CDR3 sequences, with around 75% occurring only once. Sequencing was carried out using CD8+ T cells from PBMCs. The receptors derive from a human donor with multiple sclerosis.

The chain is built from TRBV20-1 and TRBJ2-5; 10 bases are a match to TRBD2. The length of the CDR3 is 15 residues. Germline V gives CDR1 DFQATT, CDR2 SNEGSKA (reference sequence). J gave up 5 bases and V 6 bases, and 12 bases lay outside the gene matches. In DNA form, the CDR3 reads TGCAGTGCCCGGTCCGGAACTAGCGGGGAGGAGACCCAGTACTTC. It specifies CSARSGTSGEETQYF.

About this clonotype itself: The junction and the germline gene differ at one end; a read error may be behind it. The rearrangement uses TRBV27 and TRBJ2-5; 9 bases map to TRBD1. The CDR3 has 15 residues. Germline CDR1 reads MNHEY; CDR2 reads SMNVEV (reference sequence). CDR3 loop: CAGSPRQGDQETQYF. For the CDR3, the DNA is TGTGCCGGCAGTCCTAGACAGGGGGACCAAGAGACCCAGTACTTC.

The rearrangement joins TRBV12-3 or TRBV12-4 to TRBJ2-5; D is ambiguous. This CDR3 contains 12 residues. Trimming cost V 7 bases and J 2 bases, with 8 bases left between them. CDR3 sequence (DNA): TGTGCCAGCAAGGGCTTACAAGAGACCCAGTACTTC. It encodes CASKGLQETQYF.

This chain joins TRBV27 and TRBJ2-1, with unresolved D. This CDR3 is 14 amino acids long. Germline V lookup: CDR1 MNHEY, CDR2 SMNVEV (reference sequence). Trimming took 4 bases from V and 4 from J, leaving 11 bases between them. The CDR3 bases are TGTGCCAGCAGTTCCGCCTCCTGGTACAATGAGCAGTTCTTC. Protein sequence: CASSSASWYNEQFF.

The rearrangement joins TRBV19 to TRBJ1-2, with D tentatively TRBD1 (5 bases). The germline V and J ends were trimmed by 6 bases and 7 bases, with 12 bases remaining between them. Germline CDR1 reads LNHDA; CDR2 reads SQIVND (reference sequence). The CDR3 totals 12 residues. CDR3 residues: CASSQGLSGYTF. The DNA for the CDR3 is TGTGCCAGTAGCCAGGGACTCTCTGGCTACACCTTC.

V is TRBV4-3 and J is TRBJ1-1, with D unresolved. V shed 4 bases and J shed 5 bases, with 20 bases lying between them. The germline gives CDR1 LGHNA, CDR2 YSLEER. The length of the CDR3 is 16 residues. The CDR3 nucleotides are TGCGCCAGCAGCCCTGGATCGGGCTCACCAGGAACTGAAGCTTTCTTT. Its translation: CASSPGSGSPGTEAFF.

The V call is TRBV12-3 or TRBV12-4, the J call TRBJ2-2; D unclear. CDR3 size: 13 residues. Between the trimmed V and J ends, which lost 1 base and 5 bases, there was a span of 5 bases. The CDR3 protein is CASSLDGTGELFF. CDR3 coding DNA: TGTGCCAGCAGTTTAGACGGAACCGGGGAGCTGTTTTTT.

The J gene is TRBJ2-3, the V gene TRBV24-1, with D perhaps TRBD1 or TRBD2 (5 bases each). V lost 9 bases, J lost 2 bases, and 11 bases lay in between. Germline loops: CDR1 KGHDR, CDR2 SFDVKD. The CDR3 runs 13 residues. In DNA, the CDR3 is TGTGCCACCGGTGGGGGTCCCACAGATACGCAGTATTTT. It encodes CATGGGPTDTQYF.

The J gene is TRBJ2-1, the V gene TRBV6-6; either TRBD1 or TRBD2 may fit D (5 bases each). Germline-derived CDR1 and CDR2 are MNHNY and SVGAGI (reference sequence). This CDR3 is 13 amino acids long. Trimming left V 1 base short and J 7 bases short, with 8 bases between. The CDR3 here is CASSYLGDNEQFF. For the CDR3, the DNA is TGTGCCAGCAGTTACTTGGGGGATAATGAGCAGTTCTTC.

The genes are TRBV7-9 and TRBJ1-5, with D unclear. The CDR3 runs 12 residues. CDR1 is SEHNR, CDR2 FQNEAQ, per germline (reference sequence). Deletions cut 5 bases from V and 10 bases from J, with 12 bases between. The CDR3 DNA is TGTGCCAGCAGCCCGTCCTCAGGCCCCCAGCATTTT. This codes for CASSPSSGPQHF.

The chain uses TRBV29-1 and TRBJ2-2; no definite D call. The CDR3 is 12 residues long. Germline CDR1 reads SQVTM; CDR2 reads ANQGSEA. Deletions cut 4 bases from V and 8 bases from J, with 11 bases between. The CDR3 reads CSVVGPSGELFF. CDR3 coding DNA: TGCAGCGTTGTCGGGCCCAGTGGGGAGCTGTTTTTT.

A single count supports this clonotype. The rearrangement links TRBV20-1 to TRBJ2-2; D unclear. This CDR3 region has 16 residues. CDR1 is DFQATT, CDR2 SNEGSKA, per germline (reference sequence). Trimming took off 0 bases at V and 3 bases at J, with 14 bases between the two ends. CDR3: CSARDKSKQDTGELFF. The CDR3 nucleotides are TGCAGTGCTAGAGACAAGAGCAAACAAGACACCGGGGAGCTGTTTTTT.

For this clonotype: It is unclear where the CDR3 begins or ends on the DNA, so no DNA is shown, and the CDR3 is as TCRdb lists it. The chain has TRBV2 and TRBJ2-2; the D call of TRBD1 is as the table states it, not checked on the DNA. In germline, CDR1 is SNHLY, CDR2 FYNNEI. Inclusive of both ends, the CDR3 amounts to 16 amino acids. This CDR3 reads CASSDDLVTGGGSCFF.

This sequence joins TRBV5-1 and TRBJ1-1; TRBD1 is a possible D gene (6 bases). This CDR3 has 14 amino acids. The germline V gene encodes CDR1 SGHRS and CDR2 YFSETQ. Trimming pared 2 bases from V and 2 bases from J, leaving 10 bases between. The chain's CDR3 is CASSFGDTNTEAFF. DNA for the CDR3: TGCGCCAGCAGCTTTGGGGACACTAACACTGAAGCTTTCTTT.

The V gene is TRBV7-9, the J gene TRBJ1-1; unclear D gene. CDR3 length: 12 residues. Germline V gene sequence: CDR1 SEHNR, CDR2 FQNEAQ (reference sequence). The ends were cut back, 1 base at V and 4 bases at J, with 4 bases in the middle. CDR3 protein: CASSLVVTEAFF. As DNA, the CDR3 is TGTGCCAGCAGCTTAGTTGTCACTGAAGCTTTCTTT. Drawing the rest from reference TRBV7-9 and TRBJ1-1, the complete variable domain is DTGVSQNPRHKITKRGQNVTFRCDPISEHNRLYWYRQTLGQGPEFLTYFQNEAQLEKSRLLSDRFSAERPKGSFSTLEIQRTEQGDSAMYLCASSLVVTEAFFGQGTRLTVV.

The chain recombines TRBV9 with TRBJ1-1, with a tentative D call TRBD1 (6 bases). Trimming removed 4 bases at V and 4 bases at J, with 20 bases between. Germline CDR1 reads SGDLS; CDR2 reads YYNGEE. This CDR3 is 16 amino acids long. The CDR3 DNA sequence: TGTGCCAGCAGCTTATTCCCCCAGGGGATTGGCACTGAAGCTTTCTTT. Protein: CASSLFPQGIGTEAFF.

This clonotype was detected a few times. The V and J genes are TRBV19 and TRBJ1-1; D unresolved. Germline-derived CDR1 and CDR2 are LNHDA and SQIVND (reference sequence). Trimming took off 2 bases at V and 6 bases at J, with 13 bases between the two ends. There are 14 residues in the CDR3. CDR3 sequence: CASSIIVGGSEAFF. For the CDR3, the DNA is TGTGCCAGTAGTATAATCGTTGGCGGTTCTGAAGCTTTCTTT.

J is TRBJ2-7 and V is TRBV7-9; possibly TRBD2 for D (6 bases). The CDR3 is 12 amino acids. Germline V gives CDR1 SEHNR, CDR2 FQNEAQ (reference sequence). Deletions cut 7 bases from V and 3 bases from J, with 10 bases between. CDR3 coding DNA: TGTGCCAGCACGGGGGATCTCTACGAGCAGTACTTC. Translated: CASTGDLYEQYF.

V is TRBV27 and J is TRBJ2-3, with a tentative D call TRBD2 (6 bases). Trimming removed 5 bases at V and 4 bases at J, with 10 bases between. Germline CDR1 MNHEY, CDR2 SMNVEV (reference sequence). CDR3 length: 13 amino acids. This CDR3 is CASSPDYPDTQYF. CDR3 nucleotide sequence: TGTGCCAGCAGTCCGGACTATCCAGATACGCAGTATTTT.

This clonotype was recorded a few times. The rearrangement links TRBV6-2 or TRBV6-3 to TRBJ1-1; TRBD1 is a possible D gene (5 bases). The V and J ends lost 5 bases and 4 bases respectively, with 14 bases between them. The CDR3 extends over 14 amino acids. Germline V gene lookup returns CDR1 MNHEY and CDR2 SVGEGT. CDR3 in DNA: TGTGCCAGCAGTCCCTTTGGGACGGCCACTGAAGCTTTCTTT. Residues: CASSPFGTATEAFF.

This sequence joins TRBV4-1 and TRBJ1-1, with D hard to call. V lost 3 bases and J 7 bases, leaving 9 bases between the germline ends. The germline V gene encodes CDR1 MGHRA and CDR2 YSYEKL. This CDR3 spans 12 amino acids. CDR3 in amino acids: CASSQFTDEAFF. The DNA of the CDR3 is TGCGCCAGCAGCCAGTTCACAGATGAAGCTTTCTTT.

As DNA, the CDR3 is TGTGCCAGCAGCTTTGGGGGAGTGCCTGGAAACACCATATATTTT. Translation: CASSFGGVPGNTIYF. This chain connects TRBV5-4 to TRBJ1-3, with D maybe TRBD1 (5 bases). The CDR3 totals 15 residues. Germline V gives CDR1 SGHNT, CDR2 YYREEE (reference sequence). V was pared by 2 bases and J by 2 bases, with 11 bases between.

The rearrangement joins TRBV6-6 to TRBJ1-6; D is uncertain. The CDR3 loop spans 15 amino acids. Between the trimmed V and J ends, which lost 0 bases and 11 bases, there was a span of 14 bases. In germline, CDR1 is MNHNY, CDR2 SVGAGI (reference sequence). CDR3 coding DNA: TGTGCCAGCAGTTACTCGTCAGGCCCCCGGGCACCCCTCCACTTT. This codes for CASSYSSGPRAPLHF.

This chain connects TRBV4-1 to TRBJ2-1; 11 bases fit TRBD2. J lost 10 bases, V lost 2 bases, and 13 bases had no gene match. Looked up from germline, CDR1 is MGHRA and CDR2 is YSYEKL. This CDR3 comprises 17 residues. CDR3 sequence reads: CASSQYLAGGSSGEQFF. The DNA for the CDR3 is TGCGCCAGCAGCCAATATCTAGCGGGAGGCTCCTCAGGAGAGCAGTTCTTC.

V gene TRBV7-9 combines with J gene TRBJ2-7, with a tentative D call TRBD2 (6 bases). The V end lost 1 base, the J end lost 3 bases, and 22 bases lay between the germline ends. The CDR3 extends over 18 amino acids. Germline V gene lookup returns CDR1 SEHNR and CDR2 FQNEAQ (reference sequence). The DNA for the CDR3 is TGTGCCAGCAGCTTAGGCCCAGGCAAAACAGGAGGGCTCTACGAGCAGTACTTC. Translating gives CASSLGPGKTGGLYEQYF.

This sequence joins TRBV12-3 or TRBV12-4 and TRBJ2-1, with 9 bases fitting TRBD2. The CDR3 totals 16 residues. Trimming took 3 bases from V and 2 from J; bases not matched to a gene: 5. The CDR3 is CASSFPLAGPYNEQFF. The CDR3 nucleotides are TGTGCCAGCAGTTTCCCTCTAGCGGGACCCTACAATGAGCAGTTCTTC.

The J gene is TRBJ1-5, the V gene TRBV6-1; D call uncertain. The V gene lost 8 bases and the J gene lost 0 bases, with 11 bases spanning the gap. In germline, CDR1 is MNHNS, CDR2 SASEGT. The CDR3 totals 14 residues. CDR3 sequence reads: CASSSAGSNQPQHF. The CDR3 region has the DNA TGTGCCAGCTCTTCCGCGGGTAGCAATCAGCCCCAGCATTTT.